One sample yielded the 23 T cell receptor beta chains listed below, sequenced in a study of cytomegalovirus exposure and HLA in healthy donors. The primer mix had 60 Vbeta and 13 Jbeta primers. The protocol was immunoSEQ multiplex PCR, while the TCRdb copy is restricted to in-frame clones and leaves out a portion. The sample holds about 150,000 clones, 70% to 90% seen once. Sequencing used PBMCs. The receptor set was obtained from a woman aged 40 to 50 in good health and CMV-seropositive.

The chain uses TRBV1 and TRBJ2-7; the D segment call TRBD2 is taken from the table without a DNA check. TRBV1 is a recognized pseudogene. This CDR3 contains 20 residues. CDR3 amino acids: CTSSQFPGVLAGNSSYEQYF. The CDR3 DNA follows: TGCACCAGCAGCCAGTTTCCGGGGGTACTAGCGGGCAATAGCTCCTACGAGCAGTACTTC.

V is TRBV5-1 and J is TRBJ2-7; D may be TRBD1 (6 bases). Trimming cost V 4 bases and J 7 bases, with 18 bases left between them. CDR3 length: 14 residues. The germline gives CDR1 SGHRS, CDR2 YFSETQ. The CDR3 loop reads CASSPQQGLREQYF. The CDR3 coding sequence is TGCGCCAGCAGCCCTCAACAGGGCCTCCGGGAGCAGTACTTC.

The chain recombines TRBV30 with TRBJ2-1, with 13 bases aligning to TRBD2. This CDR3 is 15 amino acids long. Germline V gives CDR1 GTSNPN, CDR2 SVGIG (reference sequence). V was pared by 1 base and J by 8 bases, with 5 bases of the junction left unmatched. For the CDR3, the DNA is TGTGCCTGGAGTGCGGGACTAGCGGGGTTGGATGAGCAGTTCTTC. This sequence encodes CAWSAGLAGLDEQFF.

The chain employs TRBV6-1 and TRBJ2-2; D might be TRBD2 (5 bases). The CDR3 runs to 14 residues. Germline CDR1 reads MNHNS; CDR2 reads SASEGT. Trimming cost V 7 bases and J 2 bases, with 11 bases left between them. In DNA, the CDR3 is TGTGCCAGCAAAATCGGGATAAACACCGGGGAGCTGTTTTTT. This codes for CASKIGINTGELFF.

The table lists this clone with a count of one. The V gene is TRBV5-1, the J gene TRBJ2-5; no reliable D call. The CDR3 spans 13 residues. V lost 6 bases to trimming and J lost 1 base, with 10 bases between them. From germline, CDR1 is SGHRS and CDR2 YFSETQ. The CDR3 here is CASTPSSQETQYF. The CDR3 nucleotides read TGCGCCAGCACCCCCTCTTCCCAAGAGACCCAGTACTTC.

The genes are TRBV30 and TRBJ2-2; no definite D call. This CDR3 contains 16 residues. Germline-derived CDR1 and CDR2 are GTSNPN and SVGIG (reference sequence). The germline V and J ends were trimmed by 5 bases and 0 bases, with 16 bases remaining between them. CDR3 amino acids: CAWVEGVRTNTGELFF. The CDR3 DNA follows: TGTGCCTGGGTAGAAGGTGTCAGGACGAACACCGGGGAGCTGTTTTTT.

This rearrangement joins TRBV27 to TRBJ2-7; D ambiguous. V was clipped by 0 bases and J by 5 bases, with 8 bases between them. The CDR3 spans 13 residues. Looked up from germline, CDR1 is MNHEY and CDR2 is SMNVEV (reference sequence). The CDR3 protein is CASSLSEMDEQYF. CDR3 nucleotides: TGTGCCAGCAGTTTATCTGAGATGGACGAGCAGTACTTC.

The chain has TRBV29-1 and TRBJ1-2; 9 nucleotides match TRBD1. This CDR3 contains 13 residues. Germline V gives CDR1 SQVTM, CDR2 ANQGSEA. V was pared by 6 bases and J by 5 bases, with 7 bases of the junction left unmatched. The CDR3: CSVAGTGQYGYTF. DNA for the CDR3: TGCAGCGTCGCCGGGACAGGGCAGTATGGCTACACCTTC.

The CDR3 loop is CSATGPLMNTEAFF. CDR3 nucleotides: TGCAGCGCGACAGGACCCCTTATGAACACTGAAGCTTTCTTT. The rearrangement joins TRBV29-1 to TRBJ1-1; the D gene is possibly TRBD1 (6 bases). Germline V gene data show CDR1 as SQVTM and CDR2 as ANQGSEA. Between the trimmed V and J ends, which lost 7 bases and 0 bases, there was a span of 15 bases. This CDR3 is 14 amino acids long. The whole variable domain, filled in from reference TRBV29-1 and TRBJ1-1, reads SAVISQKPSRDICQRGTSLTIQCQVDSQVTMMFWYRQQPGQSLTLIATANQGSEATYESGFVIDKFPISRPNLTFSTLTVSNMSPEDSSIYLCSATGPLMNTEAFFGQGTRLTVV.

The genes are TRBV28 and TRBJ2-7, with 9 bases identical to TRBD1. V shed 9 bases, J shed 5 bases, and the junction held 5 bases outside the gene matches. CDR1 MDHEN and CDR2 SYDVKM come from the germline V gene. This CDR3 contains 12 residues. The CDR3 region is CASRDRVHEQYF. In DNA, the CDR3 is TGTGCCAGTCGGGACAGGGTCCACGAGCAGTACTTC.

Notes on this clone: In the same sample, other DNA sequences code for this CDR3. The CDR3: CASSLALETQYF. The CDR3 DNA is TGCGCCAGCAGCTTGGCCCTGGAGACCCAGTACTTC. The V call is TRBV5-1, the J call TRBJ2-5; D is undetermined. The germline V and J ends were trimmed by 0 bases and 5 bases, with 5 bases remaining between them. This CDR3 spans 12 amino acids. Germline assignment: CDR1 SGHRS and CDR2 YFSETQ.

The chain is built from TRBV18 and TRBJ1-2; tentative D call: TRBD1 (6 bases). There are 15 residues in the CDR3. Germline CDR1 reads KGHSH; CDR2 reads LQKENI. Trimming shortened V by 5 bases and J by 7 bases, and 20 bases separated the two germline ends. CDR3 DNA: TGTGCCAGCTCAAGAGAGACAGGCCCGACGGGTGGCTACACCTTC. This gives the protein CASSRETGPTGGYTF. The complete variable domain, with remaining parts taken from reference TRBV18 and TRBJ1-2, reads NAGVMQNPRHLVRRRGQEARLRCSPMKGHSHVYWYRQLPEEGLKFMVYLQKENIIDESGMPKERFSAEFPKEGPSILRIQQVVRGDSAAYFCASSRETGPTGGYTFGSGTRLTVV.

The chain is built from TRBV6-5 and TRBJ2-7, with D perhaps TRBD2 (7 bases). Trimming took 0 bases from V and 2 from J, leaving 14 bases between them. In germline, CDR1 is MNHEY, CDR2 SVGAGI. This CDR3 is 16 amino acids long. In nucleotides, the CDR3 is TGTGCCAGCAGTTACTCGGGGGCGGGAGCACCCTACGAGCAGTACTTC. It specifies CASSYSGAGAPYEQYF.

This clone has just one count. The V and J genes are TRBV9 and TRBJ2-1; 11 bases fit TRBD2. This CDR3 spans 15 amino acids. Germline V gene lookup returns CDR1 SGDLS and CDR2 YYNGEE. After removal of 0 bases from V and 7 bases from J, the junction contained 3 bases not matched to a gene. CDR3 region: CASSVVAGGGNEQFF. As DNA, the CDR3 is TGTGCCAGCAGCGTAGTAGCGGGAGGGGGGAATGAGCAGTTCTTC.

The rearrangement links TRBV9 to TRBJ1-3; perhaps TRBD1 as D (6 bases). The V and J ends lost 3 bases and 13 bases respectively, with 23 bases between them. The CDR3 spans 15 residues. The V gene's germline CDR1 is SGDLS and CDR2 YYNGEE. The DNA of the CDR3 is TGTGCCAGCAGCGGCCGGGTACAGGGTGAAGGTCGGATATATTTT. Protein product: CASSGRVQGEGRIYF.

The chain is built from TRBV28 and TRBJ2-7; 7 bases match TRBD1. With V trimmed by 3 bases and J by 4 bases, 0 bases remained unmatched. This CDR3 is built from 12 residues. The germline V gene has CDR1 MDHEN and CDR2 SYDVKM. The CDR3 region has the DNA TGTGCCAGCAGTTTGGGACAGTACGAGCAGTACTTC. Amino acids: CASSLGQYEQYF.

This clone was seen a handful of times. The V gene is TRBV27, the J gene TRBJ2-1, with 7 bases fitting TRBD1. J gave up 9 bases and V 2 bases, and 10 bases lay outside the gene matches. Germline V gene sequence: CDR1 MNHEY, CDR2 SMNVEV (reference sequence). The CDR3 is 15 residues long. The CDR3 DNA reads as TGTGCCAGCAGTTTACAGGCAGGGGGAGTGGGTGAGCAGTTCTTC. Its translation is CASSLQAGGVGEQFF.

This chain joins TRBV28 and TRBJ2-1, with 8 bases aligning to TRBD2. This CDR3 contains 16 residues. From germline, CDR1 is MDHEN and CDR2 SYDVKM. Losses at the gene ends were 1 base for V and 7 bases for J; bases not matched to a gene: 9. CDR3 loop: CASSLFGREARNEQFF. Written as DNA, the CDR3 is TGTGCCAGCAGTTTATTCGGGCGGGAGGCCCGTAATGAGCAGTTCTTC.

The CDR3 here is CASSLALSSYNEQFF. The CDR3 nucleotides read TGTGCCAGCAGCTTAGCGCTAAGCTCCTACAATGAGCAGTTCTTC. J is TRBJ2-1 and V is TRBV11-3; D gene uncertain. V gave up 1 base and J gave up 0 bases, with 7 bases separating them. The CDR3 is 15 residues long. Germline V lookup: CDR1 SGHNT, CDR2 YENEEA.

The chain has TRBV5-4 and TRBJ2-1; 13 nucleotides align to TRBD2. Germline trimming cut 4 bases from V and 7 bases from J; bases unmatched to any gene: 11. The V gene's germline CDR1 is SGHNT and CDR2 YYREEE (reference sequence). This CDR3 contains 17 residues. The CDR3 DNA is TGTGCCAGCAGCGGACTAGCGGGAGCCACCCTTTGGAATGAGCAGTTCTTC. Translation: CASSGLAGATLWNEQFF.

V is TRBV2 and J is TRBJ2-1; D remains unclear. This CDR3 is 16 amino acids long. The germline V gene encodes CDR1 SNHLY and CDR2 FYNNEI. The V end lost 1 base, the J end lost 8 bases, and 18 bases lay between the germline ends. This chain's CDR3 is CASSEGSSSRSDEQFF. For the CDR3, the DNA is TGTGCCAGCAGTGAAGGGAGCTCATCCCGGAGCGATGAGCAGTTCTTC.

This clone has a single count. The gene calls are TRBV7-3 and TRBJ2-5, with a tentative D call TRBD1 (5 bases). The germline V gene encodes CDR1 SGHTA and CDR2 FQGTGA. The CDR3 has 14 amino acids. Trimming took off 5 bases at V and 4 bases at J, with 14 bases between the two ends. This CDR3 reads CASSPYVGAETQYF. Here the CDR3 DNA reads TGTGCCAGCAGCCCCTATGTTGGGGCAGAGACCCAGTACTTC.

The genes are TRBV6-5 and TRBJ2-3; D is ambiguous. Trimming took 5 bases from V and 0 from J, leaving 9 bases between them. The CDR3 totals 14 residues. CDR1 is MNHEY, CDR2 SVGAGI, per germline. The CDR3 spells CASSRTASTDTQYF. The CDR3 DNA reads TGTGCCAGCAGTCGTACAGCTAGCACAGATACGCAGTATTTT.